The entry below gives a single TCR beta chain sequence along with its context. The antigen remains unidentified. These data belong to a study of cytomegalovirus exposure and HLA in healthy donors. Deletions cut 5 bases from V and 4 bases from J, with 14 bases between. From germline, CDR1 is SGHTA and CDR2 FQGNSA. The CDR3 loop spans 14 amino acids. Study-level results: TRBV6-2, TRBV6-3 and some other V segments were unresolvable in 87-base-pair reads.

The PCR used 60 Vbeta and 13 Jbeta primers. The assay was immunoSEQ multiplex PCR, and TCRdb's table has in-frame clones only and misses some. The sample has approximately 150,000 clones, about three quarters seen once. Sequencing used PBMCs. The receptor's source is a woman aged 40 to 50 in good health and CMV-seropositive. V usage is TRBV7-2 and J usage is TRBJ1-2; D perhaps matches TRBD1 (6 bases). CDR3 sequence (DNA): TGTGCCAGCAGCCCTCAGGGGATTGGCTATGGCTACACCTTC. Translation gives CASSPQGIGYGYTF.